This TCR beta chain was identified in a study of cytotoxic CD8 clonotypes in ibrutinib-treated CLL (dated by TCRdb to about 2021). Broadly, across the study: The cohort included about 15 treatment-naive and under 13 relapsed/refractory patients; 17 to 18 were IGHV unmutated. Partial responses were observed in 24 patients and complete responses in 2; after a median follow-up of around 68 months, remission was maintained in 15 or so patients and progression was observed in roughly 12. Response samples were taken after a median of 12 months on treatment, ranging from about 6 to 36 months. An average of approximately 260,000 productive templates and approximately 91,000 productive rearrangements was obtained per sample. Longitudinal samples were available for about 30% of the roughly 86 trial participants. Cryopreserved peripheral blood mononuclear cells were collected at three points: before therapy, at response, and at either sustained remission or disease progression. Every remission and progressive disease sample was obtained while ibrutinib was still being received by the patients.

The germline V gene encodes CDR1 MGHRA and CDR2 YSYEKL. The CDR3 numbers 15 residues from cysteine through phenylalanine. The only DNA kept is the CDR3, 45 bases in frame from the first base. V and J are truncated by 0 bases and 2 bases respectively, leaving an intervening sequence of 9 bases. Here is what the overall study found, with its caveats: Sampling times were not matched between patients in sustained remission and patients whose disease was progressing, and lymph node repertoires were not examined. At baseline, clonality was higher than in age-matched healthy donors and showed a strong correlation with circulating CD8+ T-cell counts. An increase in clonality was observed at ibrutinib response, with clonality remaining stable during sustained remission and falling back toward baseline at progression. Public clonotypes were found to be uncommon and were observed to contract or remain stable during treatment; the increase in clonality was shown to reflect expansion of private clonotypes at ibrutinib response.

Worth noting for this clone: Its antigen remains unidentified. Nothing much larger sits one base from this clone, and base qualities are not available.

A MiSeq instrument was used for deep resolution sequencing, which targeted depths ranging from 1 in 1 million up to 1 in 200,000 T cells, with coverage averaging 10x for each clonotype. TCR beta libraries were generated with the immunoSEQ hsTCRB Kit. On the study's bioinformatics: Data were analyzed with ImmunoSEQ Data Assistant and ImmunoSEQ Analyzer, with V, D and J genes assigned per IMGT definitions. Clonality, with values ranging from 0 to 1, was calculated as one minus the normalized Shannon entropy of productive rearrangement frequencies. Only overrepresented clonotypes making up at least 0.05% of each patient's repertoire were included in the public clonotype analysis. Repertoires from more than ten age-matched healthy donors in immuneACCESS were used as clonality controls. TCRdb's version of the immuneACCESS table is confined to in-frame rearrangements and falls short of the full clone set. An unresolved V gene accounts for under half of the shortfall where checked; the remainder is of unknown origin. V, J and clone size are taken as reported in that table, and D and trimming were inferred from the DNA itself. Recorded for this sample are approximately 57,000 clones; 45% to 70% of them occurred a single time. The ten top clones hold 20% of the sample.

What the time point label conveys for this sample: roughly 23 months on ibrutinib. For TCR beta library preparation, roughly 2.2 micrograms of genomic DNA were isolated from cryopreserved PBMCs. High-throughput TCR beta sequencing was performed on longitudinal blood samples from CLL patients receiving ibrutinib monotherapy. The patients took part in an open-label, single-center phase 2 trial of ibrutinib monotherapy. The source was PBMCs, collected after 24 months of ibrutinib treatment. The sequence joins TRBV4-1 to TRBJ2-3; the D gene is perhaps TRBD2, on 6 matching bases. The TCR originated in a human donor with chronic lymphocytic leukemia. Here is the DNA: TGCGCCAGCAGCCAAGACGGGAGATTCACAGATACGCAGTATTTT. Its amino acids are CASSQDGRFTDTQYF.